In this sample, the clone carrying this TCR beta chain turned up a few times. The target antigen is unknown. In TCRdb, the 5' RACE reads were re-called with MiXCR into one record per CDR3 protein. The sample contains roughly 1,500,000 distinct CDR3 sequences, about 32% of which appear only once. The sample originates from a study of identical twins. Overall study results and limits: Low generation probability was overrepresented in out-of-frame alpha sequences shared by twins. Conclusions came from cross-sectional statistical analysis, not from following the same donors.

V lost 5 bases, J lost 2 bases, and 21 bases lay in between. The CDR3 loop spans 17 amino acids. CDR1 and CDR2 from the germline V gene are SGHTA and FQGNSA. The receptor was derived from a newborn girl in good health. V and J are TRBV7-2 and TRBJ1-2, with D perhaps matching TRBD1 (5 bases). Sequencing input: cord blood. The chain's CDR3 is CASSPGANPPGNYGYTF. The CDR3, as DNA: TGTGCCAGCAGCCCTGGGGCAAACCCACCAGGAAACTATGGCTACACCTTC.